These 11 T cell receptor beta chains originate from one sample sequenced in a study of blood T cell repertoires in COVID-19. Some clones are missing from TCRdb's copy, which holds only in-frame ones; the method was immunoSEQ multiplex PCR. The sample holds roughly 90,000 clones, around four fifths seen once. The specimen sequenced was peripheral blood. The receptor set was obtained from a human donor in a cohort sampled during active COVID-19.

The rearrangement uses TRBV27 and TRBJ2-1; D remains ambiguous. The V gene's germline CDR1 is MNHEY and CDR2 SMNVEV (reference sequence). Trimming took off 6 bases at V and 0 bases at J, with 12 bases between the two ends. The CDR3 consists of 15 residues. The CDR3 loop is CASRPLPSSYNEQFF. The CDR3 DNA reads as TGTGCCAGCAGACCTCTCCCGAGCTCCTACAATGAGCAGTTCTTC.

The chain has TRBV10-3 and TRBJ2-3, with D tentatively TRBD1 (6 bases). Germline CDR1 and CDR2: ENHRY and SYGVKD. The CDR3 is 15 amino acids. The V end was cut by 4 bases, the J end by 5 bases, with 16 bases between. The CDR3 here is CAISAGTTFGDTQYF. CDR3 DNA sequence: TGTGCCATCAGTGCCGGGACAACCTTCGGAGATACGCAGTATTTT.

This rearrangement joins TRBV19 to TRBJ1-4; D call uncertain. Trimming stripped 5 bases from V and 0 bases from J, with 10 bases between. Germline CDR1 LNHDA, CDR2 SQIVND (reference sequence). The CDR3 extends over 15 amino acids. The CDR3 DNA reads as TGTGCCAGTAGTGAAGCTAATCCAACTAATGAAAAACTGTTTTTT. Encoded protein: CASSEANPTNEKLFF.

This rearrangement joins TRBV28 to TRBJ2-4; TRBD1 matches at 7 bases. The CDR3 is 17 amino acids. Per the germline V gene, CDR1 is MDHEN and CDR2 is SYDVKM. With 4 bases clipped from V and 0 bases from J, the junction kept 9 bases outside the gene matches. The CDR3 reads CASSSGQTILAKNIQYF. DNA of the CDR3: TGTGCCAGCAGTTCGGGACAGACGATATTAGCCAAAAACATTCAGTACTTC. The whole variable domain, remainder taken from reference TRBV28 and TRBJ2-4, is DVKVTQSSRYLVKRTGEKVFLECVQDMDHENMFWYRQDPGLGLRLIYFSYDVKMKEKGDIPEGYSVSREKKERFSLILESASTNQTSMYLCASSSGQTILAKNIQYFGAGTRLSVL.

This clone appeared a few times. V gene TRBV4-2 combines with J gene TRBJ1-3, with D unresolved. The CDR3 sequence is 16 residues long. The V end lost 4 bases, the J end lost 0 bases, and 13 bases lay between the germline ends. Germline CDR1 is LGHNA and CDR2 is YNFKEQ. In nucleotides, the CDR3 is TGTGCCAGCAGCCCTGGGCCGGGAAACTCTGGAAACACCATATATTTT. Translated: CASSPGPGNSGNTIYF.

The genes are TRBV18 and TRBJ2-5; 8 bases fit TRBD1. V gave up 3 bases and J gave up 7 bases; unmatched junction bases: 7. Germline CDR1 and CDR2: KGHSH and LQKENI. The CDR3 has 14 amino acids. CDR3 amino acids: CASSPGQGAVTQYF. CDR3 bases: TGTGCCAGCTCACCCGGGCAGGGGGCCGTGACCCAGTACTTC.

The chain uses TRBV4-1 and TRBJ2-1; 7 nucleotides line up with TRBD2. The V and J ends lost 1 base and 4 bases, in that order; junction bases with no gene match: 13. The CDR3 is made up of 18 amino acids. From germline, CDR1 is MGHRA and CDR2 YSYEKL. CDR3 sequence (DNA): TGCGCCAGCAGCCAAGGTTGGACTAGAATTGGCGGGTACAATGAGCAGTTCTTC. It translates to CASSQGWTRIGGYNEQFF.

This clone was observed a handful of times. The chain carries TRBV30 and TRBJ2-7; TRBD2 is a possible D gene (5 bases). Germline CDR1 GTSNPN, CDR2 SVGIG (reference sequence). Trimming stripped 5 bases from V and 3 bases from J, with 8 bases between. The CDR3 has 11 residues. The CDR3 sequence: CAWGGGYEQYF. For the CDR3, the DNA is TGTGCCTGGGGTGGAGGCTACGAGCAGTACTTC. Combining the CDR3 with reference TRBV30 and TRBJ2-7 gives the whole variable domain SQTIHQWPATLVQPVGSPLSLECTVEGTSNPNLYWYRQAAGRGLQLLFYSVGIGQISSEVPQNLSASRPQDRQFILSSKKLLLSDSGFYLCAWGGGYEQYFGPGTRLTVT.

The chain recombines TRBV3-1 (or the pseudogene TRBV3-2) with TRBJ1-3; perhaps TRBD1 as D (6 bases). This CDR3 contains 17 residues. Trimming cost V 3 bases and J 0 bases, with 15 bases left between them. Per germline, CDR1 LGHDT and CDR2 YNNKEL (reference sequence). The DNA for the CDR3 is TGTGCCAGCAGCCACCGACAGGCTTCCATCTCTGGAAACACCATATATTTT. Its protein is CASSHRQASISGNTIYF.

For this clone: At the DNA level, this CDR3 is encoded by other sequences in the same sample as well. The chain links TRBV9 to TRBJ1-3, with D perhaps matching TRBD1 (5 bases). In germline, CDR1 is SGDLS, CDR2 YYNGEE. The ends were cut back, 0 bases at V and 4 bases at J, with 8 bases in the middle. This CDR3 has 14 amino acids. CDR3 in amino acids: CASSVAGSGNTIYF. CDR3 bases: TGTGCCAGCAGCGTAGCAGGGTCGGGAAACACCATATATTTT.

The chain carries TRBV21-1 and TRBJ2-7; TRBD2, as called in the table, went unchecked against the DNA. TRBV21-1 is marked as a pseudogene. The CDR3 extends over 18 amino acids. The DNA of the CDR3 is TGTGCCAGCAGCCCCCATGAGGATGGGACTAGCGTCTACCACGAGCAGTACTTC. The encoded protein is CASSPHEDGTSVYHEQYF.